The next 20 T cell receptor beta chains were all read from a single sample in a study of T cells after posttransplantation cyclophosphamide (dated by TCRdb to the mid-2010s). Library method: the immunoSEQ multiplex PCR assay. TCRdb retrieved this table from immuneACCESS and kept in-frame rearrangements only. Not all clones are present; in checked studies, unresolved V genes account for under half, and no reason is known for the remainder. The sample includes about 16,000 clones, with almost 95% observed a single time. More than 0.45% of the sample goes to the ten largest clones. Read against the paper, the sample's treatment or condition label means: high-dose cyclophosphamide on days +3 and +4 as single-agent GVHD prophylaxis. For conditioning, the PTCy patients got busulfan and fludarabine, then a related or unrelated marrow graft, followed by cyclophosphamide on days +3 and +4. The source was CD4+ T cells sorted from blood, collected after allogeneic stem cell transplant with posttransplant cyclophosphamide. These receptors came from a male patient aged 60 to 75 who received an allogeneic stem cell transplant from a related donor and was CMV-positive. After a transplant, some T cells may be the graft donor's own cells.

The genes are TRBV7-3 and TRBJ2-3, with 9 bases matching TRBD1. V trimming: 2 bases; J trimming: 6 bases; junction bases outside the gene matches: 6. In germline, CDR1 is SGHTA, CDR2 FQGTGA. The length of the CDR3 is 15 residues. The CDR3 spells CASSLYPGTGDTQYF. CDR3 nucleotide sequence: TGTGCCAGCAGCTTATACCCCGGGACAGGGGATACGCAGTATTTT.

The V and J genes are TRBV18 and TRBJ2-1; 9 positions match TRBD1. J gave up 7 bases and V 0 bases, and 4 bases lay outside the gene matches. This CDR3 has 15 residues. Germline CDR1 reads KGHSH; CDR2 reads LQKENI. The CDR3 sequence: CASSPPTGGNNEQFF. CDR3 coding DNA: TGTGCCAGCTCACCACCGACAGGGGGGAATAATGAGCAGTTCTTC. The whole variable domain, filled in from reference TRBV18 and TRBJ2-1, reads NAGVMQNPRHLVRRRGQEARLRCSPMKGHSHVYWYRQLPEEGLKFMVYLQKENIIDESGMPKERFSAEFPKEGPSILRIQQVVRGDSAAYFCASSPPTGGNNEQFFGPGTRLTVL.

This chain links TRBV30 with TRBJ1-2; tentatively, D is TRBD1 (6 bases). This CDR3 is built from 15 residues. V shed 4 bases and J shed 6 bases, with 21 bases lying between them. Germline loops: CDR1 GTSNPN, CDR2 SVGIG (reference sequence). For the CDR3, the DNA is TGTGCCTGGACTCCTACAGGGAGCTATCGAAATGGCTACACCTTC. This codes for CAWTPTGSYRNGYTF.

The chain uses TRBV18 and TRBJ2-7; 7 bases align to TRBD1. The CDR3 consists of 14 residues. Losses at the gene ends were 5 bases for V and 0 bases for J; bases not matched to a gene: 4. Germline V lookup: CDR1 KGHSH, CDR2 LQKENI. CDR3 in amino acids: CASSLDRISYEQYF. The DNA of the CDR3 is TGTGCCAGCTCATTGGACAGGATCTCCTACGAGCAGTACTTC.

This clone turned up a few times. This sequence joins TRBV28 and TRBJ2-7; 8 bases agree with TRBD1. The junction had 10 bases not matched to a gene; V was cut back by 6 bases and J by 3 bases. The CDR3 has 15 residues. Per the germline V gene, CDR1 is MDHEN and CDR2 is SYDVKM. CDR3 region: CASSPGGRGIYEQYF. DNA for the CDR3: TGTGCCAGCAGCCCAGGGGGCAGGGGAATCTACGAGCAGTACTTC.

The chain uses TRBV6-6 and TRBJ1-1; TRBD1 matches at 9 bases. The germline V gene has CDR1 MNHNY and CDR2 SVGAGI (reference sequence). V was clipped by 5 bases and J by 11 bases; unmatched bases: 9. CDR3 length: 13 residues. CDR3 nucleotide sequence: TGTGCCAGCAGTAGGACAGGGGCCCAACCGGCTTTCTTT. Translation gives CASSRTGAQPAFF.

The CDR3 sequence: CASSEGGVSDTQYF. The CDR3 DNA follows: TGTGCCAGCAGTGAAGGCGGGGTGTCGGATACGCAGTATTTT. The V gene is TRBV2, the J gene TRBJ2-3, with D possibly matching TRBD2 (6 bases). V lost 1 base, J lost 6 bases, and 11 bases lay in between. In germline, CDR1 is SNHLY, CDR2 FYNNEI. The length of the CDR3 is 14 residues.

J is TRBJ2-7 and V is TRBV28, with no clear D. V lost 3 bases and J lost 1, with 4 bases in between. CDR1 and CDR2 from the germline V gene are MDHEN and SYDVKM. CDR3 size: 12 residues. CDR3 bases: TGTGCCAGCAGTTTCCATTCCTACGAGCAGTACTTC. Translation gives CASSFHSYEQYF. The whole variable domain, remainder taken from reference TRBV28 and TRBJ2-7, is DVKVTQSSRYLVKRTGEKVFLECVQDMDHENMFWYRQDPGLGLRLIYFSYDVKMKEKGDIPEGYSVSREKKERFSLILESASTNQTSMYLCASSFHSYEQYFGPGTRLTVT.

This rearrangement joins TRBV11-3 to TRBJ2-7; 7 positions agree with TRBD2. With 1 base clipped from V and 4 bases from J, the junction kept 13 bases outside the gene matches. CDR1 SGHNT and CDR2 YENEEA come from the germline V gene. This CDR3 is built from 17 residues. CDR3 amino acids: CASSLGLGAGEGYEQYF. CDR3 sequence (DNA): TGTGCCAGCAGCTTAGGCTTGGGTGCGGGAGAAGGATACGAGCAGTACTTC.

The chain is built from TRBV7-8 and TRBJ2-3, with TRBD2 identical over 14 bases. CDR3 length: 16 residues. V shed 1 base, J shed 14 bases, and the junction held 11 bases outside the gene matches. The germline V gene encodes CDR1 SGHVS and CDR2 FQNEAQ. As DNA, the CDR3 is TGTGCCAGCAGCTTAGGGGCCGGACTAGCGGGGGGCTTGCTGTATTTT. Amino acids: CASSLGAGLAGGLLYF.

The chain has TRBV6-1 and TRBJ1-2; TRBD1 matches 7 bases. J was trimmed by 4 bases and V by 2 bases; bases with no gene match: 7. Germline V gene lookup returns CDR1 MNHNS and CDR2 SASEGT. The CDR3 sequence is 15 residues long. The CDR3 nucleotides read TGTGCCAGCAGTGAAAGAGGGGGCCGGGGCTATGGCTACACCTTC. Its translation: CASSERGGRGYGYTF.

This chain uses TRBV28 with TRBJ1-1, with 9 bases that match TRBD1. J lost 4 bases, V lost 6 bases, and 6 bases had no gene match. This CDR3 contains 14 residues. Germline assignment: CDR1 MDHEN and CDR2 SYDVKM. The CDR3 spells CASRGTGSATEAFF. The CDR3 DNA reads TGTGCCAGCAGAGGGACAGGGTCGGCCACTGAAGCTTTCTTT. The variable domain in full, with the rest retrieved from reference TRBV28 and TRBJ1-1, is DVKVTQSSRYLVKRTGEKVFLECVQDMDHENMFWYRQDPGLGLRLIYFSYDVKMKEKGDIPEGYSVSREKKERFSLILESASTNQTSMYLCASRGTGSATEAFFGQGTRLTVV.

The V and J genes are TRBV4-2 and TRBJ2-7; TRBD2 agrees at 16 bases. Trimming at V came to 0 bases and at J to 0 bases, leaving 5 bases not matched to a gene. The CDR3 is 19 residues long. Germline CDR1 reads LGHNA; CDR2 reads YNFKEQ. This CDR3 reads CASSQEAGTSGGGSYEQYF. In DNA, the CDR3 is TGTGCCAGCAGCCAAGAAGCCGGGACTAGCGGGGGGGGCTCCTACGAGCAGTACTTC.

This rearrangement joins TRBV7-9 to TRBJ1-1, with 8 bases identical to TRBD1. Germline loops: CDR1 SEHNR, CDR2 FQNEAQ (reference sequence). V dropped 5 bases and J dropped 3; count of bases not matched to a gene: 5. CDR3 size: 14 residues. The CDR3 DNA sequence: TGTGCCAGCAGCCCAGGACAGGGACACACTGAAGCTTTCTTT. This translates into CASSPGQGHTEAFF.

A note on this clone: This sample also contains other DNA sequences that code for the same CDR3. The J gene is TRBJ2-1, the V gene TRBV19; 8 nucleotides match TRBD1. The CDR3 extends over 14 amino acids. The V gene end was trimmed by 6 bases and the J gene end by 3 bases; junction bases not matched to a gene: 4. Germline lookup yields CDR1 LNHDA and CDR2 SQIVND (reference sequence). The CDR3 loop is CASSRDRSYNEQFF. CDR3 in DNA: TGTGCCAGTAGCCGGGACAGGAGCTACAATGAGCAGTTCTTC.

V is TRBV30 and J is TRBJ1-4, with 7 bases aligning to TRBD1. The CDR3 covers 13 residues. The junction had 11 bases not matched to a gene; V was cut back by 8 bases and J by 8 bases. CDR1 is GTSNPN, CDR2 SVGIG, per germline (reference sequence). As DNA, the CDR3 is TGTGCCGGCCGACAGGGCGGGTACGAAAAACTGTTTTTT. It is translated as CAGRQGGYEKLFF.

The V call is TRBV11-3, the J call TRBJ1-4; 7 bases are a match to TRBD1. The junction had 9 bases not matched to a gene; V was cut back by 2 bases and J by 0 bases. Germline CDR1 and CDR2: SGHNT and YENEEA. The CDR3 is 18 residues long. The CDR3: CASSLRGHNPSTNEKLFF. The CDR3 nucleotides read TGTGCCAGCAGCTTAAGGGGGCATAACCCTTCAACTAATGAAAAACTGTTTTTT.

Here the CDR3 reads CASSQFTMNNEKLFF. CDR3 DNA sequence: TGCGCCAGCAGCCAATTCACAATGAATAATGAAAAACTGTTTTTT. The V gene is TRBV4-3, the J gene TRBJ1-4; no clear D gene. Germline loops: CDR1 LGHNA, CDR2 YSLEER. This CDR3 region has 15 residues. Trimming removed 2 bases at V and 4 bases at J, with 11 bases between.

The genes are TRBV2 and TRBJ2-7; D is possibly TRBD1 (5 bases). Germline V gene sequence: CDR1 SNHLY, CDR2 FYNNEI. Trimming left V 6 bases short and J 1 base short, with 19 bases between. The CDR3 totals 16 residues. In DNA, the CDR3 is TGTGCCAGCAGCGCGCCTAGAGTGGGGCAGTCCTACGAGCAGTACTTC. It encodes CASSAPRVGQSYEQYF.

This clone appeared a single time. The chain joins TRBV7-2 to TRBJ1-2, with TRBD1 matching 7 bases. Trimming cost V 5 bases and J 2 bases; bases outside gene matches: 11. Germline V lookup: CDR1 SGHTA, CDR2 FQGNSA. There are 16 residues in the CDR3. CDR3 coding DNA: TGTGCCAGCAGCCCTTGGAGGGGGCGTGGGAACTATGGCTACACCTTC. Amino acids: CASSPWRGRGNYGYTF.